This TCR beta chain was sequenced for a study of blood T cell repertoires in COVID-19. Overall study: Acute and convalescent COVID-19 specimens originated in the United States, Italy and Spain. Sources were T cells, B-cell-depleted T cells, or PBMCs; the material itself was cDNA or gDNA.

CDR1 and CDR2 (germline): SGHRS, YFSETQ. The CDR3 runs 15 residues. V lost 2 bases to trimming and J lost 2 bases, with 12 bases between them. Original processing methods: Amplification with reference gene primers provided the estimates of nucleated cell counts. Sequenced by immunoSEQ multiplex PCR; TCRdb stores in-frame clones only, minus some. V and J calls and clone size follow that table, whereas D and trimming were derived from the DNA. The sample has around 130,000 clones, around 89% seen once. The sequencing input was peripheral blood. This TCR was recovered from a man between 45 and 60 years old with active or convalescent COVID-19. The chain recombines TRBV5-1 with TRBJ2-3, with unresolved D. Here the CDR3 reads CASSFNAEFTDTQYF. The CDR3 coding sequence is TGCGCCAGCAGCTTCAATGCGGAGTTCACAGATACGCAGTATTTT.